This T cell receptor (beta chain) was captured by sequencing in a study of beta chain features in type 1 diabetes. Study-wide results and limits: Although PCR might favor shorter templates, it would do so equally in patients and controls.

On this clone: Its antigen is not known.

The entirety of the isolated RNA underwent reverse transcription, so expressed TCRB transcripts were sequenced. Sequencing was performed with immunoSEQ multiplex PCR; in TCRdb, only in-frame clones are kept and a portion is missing. This table holds 200,000 to 300,000 clones, roughly two thirds found once. The receptor comes from a man aged 25 to 45 in good health. Sequencing was done on a sample of naive CD4+ T cells from blood.

In nucleotides, the CDR3 is TGTGCCAGCAGCTTGGCCAGCCCCTCCTACAATGAGCAGTTCTTC. Its translation is CASSLASPSYNEQFF. J is TRBJ2-1 and V is TRBV7-6, with D hard to call. V was cut by 3 bases and J by 0 bases, with 9 bases left in between. This CDR3 has 15 amino acids. Germline V gene sequence: CDR1 SGHVS, CDR2 FNYEAQ. The full variable domain, rest sourced from reference TRBV7-6 and TRBJ2-1, is GAGVSQSPRYKVTKRGQDVALRCDPISGHVSLYWYRQALGQGPEFLTYFNYEAQQDKSGLPNDRFSAERPEGSISTLTIQRTEQRDSAMYRCASSLASPSYNEQFFGPGTRLTVL.